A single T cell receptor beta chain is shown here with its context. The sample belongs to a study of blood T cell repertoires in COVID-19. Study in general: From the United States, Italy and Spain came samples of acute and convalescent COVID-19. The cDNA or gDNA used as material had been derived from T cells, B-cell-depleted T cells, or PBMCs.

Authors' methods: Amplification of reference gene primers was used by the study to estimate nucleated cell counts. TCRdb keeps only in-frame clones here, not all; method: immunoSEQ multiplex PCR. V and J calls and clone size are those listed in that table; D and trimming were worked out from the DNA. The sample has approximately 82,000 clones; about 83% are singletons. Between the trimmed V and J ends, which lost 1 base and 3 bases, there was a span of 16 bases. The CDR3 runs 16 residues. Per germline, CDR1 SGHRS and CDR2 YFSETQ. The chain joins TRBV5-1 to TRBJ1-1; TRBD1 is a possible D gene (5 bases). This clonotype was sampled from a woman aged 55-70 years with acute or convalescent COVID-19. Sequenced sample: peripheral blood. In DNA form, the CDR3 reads TGCGCCAGCAGCTTGCTGGGGCAGGGAGGGGACACTGAAGCTTTCTTT. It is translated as CASSLLGQGGDTEAFF.